This T cell receptor (beta chain) was profiled in a study of identical twins (dated by TCRdb to between 2015 and 2016). Regarding the research as a whole: To test whether fetal clonotypes persist, this study deep-sequenced TCR alpha and beta repertoires from monozygotic twins, from unrelated adults of various ages, and from cord blood. Replicate twin experiments were performed at different times using different library preparation protocols to rule out contamination.

Only healthy Caucasian donors were included. The twin cohort comprised three pairs of female monozygotic twins, all aged roughly 18 to 30 years. Positive isolation kits from Invitrogen were used to isolate CD4+ and CD8+ T cell populations. Results and caveats for the whole study, not just this receptor: Because the same donors could not be followed over many years, the conclusions depended on cross-sectional statistical analysis. A weaker excess of twin sharing was found in beta out-of-frame sequences because the signal-to-noise ratio was lowered by fewer shared sequences. Compared with coincidental sharing between unrelated individuals, an excess of low generation-probability sequences was observed among out-of-frame TCR alpha sequences shared between twins. Invariant T cells such as MAIT and iNKT could partly confound zero-insertion analyses, though diverse VJ usage argued against this for most clonotypes. Recombination models systematically underestimated out-of-frame TCR alpha sharing in monozygotic twins but agreed with sharing between unrelated individuals. Fewer insertions were carried by abundant cord blood beta clonotypes; a weaker similar trend was observed in young adult naive repertoires, while no such trend was observed in memory repertoires.

Library method: 5' RACE. Instrument on record: Illumina HiSeq 2000. Template switching added a universal primer binding site, and the final cDNA carried a unique molecular identifier that allowed TCR cDNA molecules to be counted accurately. Specific primers in the conserved constant-segment region were used to synthesize first-strand cDNA for the TCR alpha and beta chains. To control for contamination, every cDNA library carried two barcodes: a SMART-Mk sample barcode plus Illumina barcodes. TruSeq adapter sequences, together with Illumina sample barcodes, were added in two successive PCR steps. The TCR alpha and beta cDNA libraries were sequenced on the Illumina HiSeq platform using custom primers. The authors' pipeline ran thus. Raw reads were processed with MiGEC to extract unique molecular identifiers, and MiXCR was used to determine CDR3 positions. Recombination models were inferred per individual with the repgenHMM and IGoR tools using an EM algorithm. The tcR package in R was used for shared clonotype analysis, with sharing normalized by the product of cloneset sizes. To study raw recombination free of thymic and clonal selection effects, out-of-frame nonproductive sequences were analyzed. TCRdb reprocessing: public reads trimmed at Q25 with fastp, clones called with MiXCR, in-frame beta chains kept. Entries that share a CDR3 protein sequence are merged under the most common genes and DNA. TCRdb's processing, not the study's, gives the V and J calls here. This sample has 350,000 or so distinct CDR3 sequences in its table, and around an eighth of those were observed once. The ten biggest clones cover 7.2% of the sample.

In the case of this clonotype: Its binding antigen is unknown. No base-level quality is on record; no much larger clone is a single base apart.

This sample was also put to use in a study of yellow fever vaccine responses in identical twins. As that second study puts it: The authors reported that the T cell response to vaccination in identical twins appeared partly convergent and partly personalized. In the study, vaccine-responding T cell clones were precisely tracked in identical twins.

The source is a woman in her late teens or twenties in good health. Sequenced material: CD8+ T cells sorted from blood.

The DNA sequence reads TGTGCCAGCAGCTTAAGTCGGGAGGCGGATCAGCCCCAGCATTTT. This yields the protein CASSLSREADQPQHF. The chain links TRBV7-9 with TRBJ1-5; the D gene remains uncertain. According to the germline V gene (reference sequence), CDR1 reads SEHNR and CDR2 reads FQNEAQ. The CDR3, from cysteine to phenylalanine, totals 15 residues. Only the CDR3 part of the read is kept: 45 bases, read in frame from the first base. V loses 2 bases, J loses 5 bases, and the germline ends lie 13 bases apart. When the CDR3 is completed using the reference TRBV7-9 and TRBJ1-5 genes on either side, the full variable domain is DTGVSQNPRHKITKRGQNVTFRCDPISEHNRLYWYRQTLGQGPEFLTYFQNEAQLEKSRLLSDRFSAERPKGSFSTLEIQRTEQGDSAMYLCASSLSREADQPQHFGDGTRLSIL.